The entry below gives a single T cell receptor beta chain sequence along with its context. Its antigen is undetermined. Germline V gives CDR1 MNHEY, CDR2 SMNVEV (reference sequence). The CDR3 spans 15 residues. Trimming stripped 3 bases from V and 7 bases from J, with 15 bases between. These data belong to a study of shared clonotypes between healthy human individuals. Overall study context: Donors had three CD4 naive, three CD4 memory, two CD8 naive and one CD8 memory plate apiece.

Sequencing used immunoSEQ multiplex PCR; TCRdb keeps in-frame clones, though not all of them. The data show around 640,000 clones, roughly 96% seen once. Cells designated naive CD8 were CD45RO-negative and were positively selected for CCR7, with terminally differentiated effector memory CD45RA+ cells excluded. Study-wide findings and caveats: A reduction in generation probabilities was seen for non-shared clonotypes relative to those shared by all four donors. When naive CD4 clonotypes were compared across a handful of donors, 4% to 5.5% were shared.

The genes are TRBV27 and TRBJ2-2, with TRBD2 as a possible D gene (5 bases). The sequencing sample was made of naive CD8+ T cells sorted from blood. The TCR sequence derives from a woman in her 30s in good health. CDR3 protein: CASSFAGGIIGELFF. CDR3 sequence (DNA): TGTGCCAGCAGTTTTGCTGGAGGAATAATCGGGGAGCTGTTTTTT.